This T cell receptor beta chain is drawn from a study of radiation and T cells in renal cell carcinoma. Germline lookup yields CDR1 LGHNA and CDR2 YSLEER. Deletions cut 1 base from V and 4 bases from J, with 11 bases between. The CDR3 is 16 amino acids. Noted time point: blood 2 weeks post-SBRT. Treatment in this sample: 15 Gy SBRT to primary tumor, nephrectomy 4 weeks later. Serial blood draws occurred at baseline and 2 and 4 weeks post-SBRT. The protocol was immunoSEQ multiplex PCR, while the TCRdb copy is restricted to in-frame clones and leaves out a portion. The sample has 65,000 to 80,000 clones; approximately 86% are singletons.

The origin of this receptor is a woman aged 50 to 60 with renal cell carcinoma. The sample here was blood, taken from a patient whose treatment included radiotherapy and nephrectomy. The chain joins TRBV4-3 to TRBJ2-6; D is ambiguous. The CDR3 nucleotides are TGCGCCAGCAGCCAAGCATGGGATTCCGGGGCCAACGTCCTGACTTTC. It specifies CASSQAWDSGANVLTF.